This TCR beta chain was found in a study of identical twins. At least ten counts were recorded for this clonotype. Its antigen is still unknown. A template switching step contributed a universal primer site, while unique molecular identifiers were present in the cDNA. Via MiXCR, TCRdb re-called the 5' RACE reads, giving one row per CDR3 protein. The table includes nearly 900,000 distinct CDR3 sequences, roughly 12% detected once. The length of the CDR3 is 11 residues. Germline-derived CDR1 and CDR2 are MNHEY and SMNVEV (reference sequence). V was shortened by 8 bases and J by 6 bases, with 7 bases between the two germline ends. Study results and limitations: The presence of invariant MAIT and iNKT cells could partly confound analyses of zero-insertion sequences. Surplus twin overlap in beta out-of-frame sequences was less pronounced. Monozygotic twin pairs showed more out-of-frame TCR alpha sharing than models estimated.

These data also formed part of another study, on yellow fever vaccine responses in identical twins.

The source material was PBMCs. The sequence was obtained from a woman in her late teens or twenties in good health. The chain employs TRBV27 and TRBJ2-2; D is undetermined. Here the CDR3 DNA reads TGTGCCAGCGGGTCCGCCGGGGAGCTGTTTTTT. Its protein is CASGSAGELFF.